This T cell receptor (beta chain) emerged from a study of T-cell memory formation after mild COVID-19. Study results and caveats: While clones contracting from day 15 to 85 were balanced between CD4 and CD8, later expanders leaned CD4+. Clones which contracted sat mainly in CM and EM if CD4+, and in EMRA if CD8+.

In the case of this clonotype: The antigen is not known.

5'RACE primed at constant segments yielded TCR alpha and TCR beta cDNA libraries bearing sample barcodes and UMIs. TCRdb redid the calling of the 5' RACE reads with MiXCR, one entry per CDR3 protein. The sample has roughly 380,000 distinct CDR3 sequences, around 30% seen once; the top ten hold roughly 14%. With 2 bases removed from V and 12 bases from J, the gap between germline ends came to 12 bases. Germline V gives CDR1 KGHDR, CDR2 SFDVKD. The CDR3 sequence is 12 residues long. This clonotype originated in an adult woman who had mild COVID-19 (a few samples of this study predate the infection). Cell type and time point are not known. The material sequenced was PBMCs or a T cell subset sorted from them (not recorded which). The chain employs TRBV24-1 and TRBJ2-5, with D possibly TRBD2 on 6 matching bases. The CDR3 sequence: CATSDSGGSKYF. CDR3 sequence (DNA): TGTGCCACCAGTGATTCCGGGGGTTCCAAGTACTTC.